The 4 T cell receptor beta chains reported below all come from one sample, sequenced in a study of neurological immune-mediated disorders. TCRdb re-analysed the 5' RACE reads in MiXCR, keeping a single row per CDR3 protein. The table has approximately 59,000 distinct CDR3 sequences, about 5.2% seen once. The sequenced sample consisted of PBMCs. Receptors were obtained from a human donor with multiple sclerosis. The donor label of this sample is uncertain.

This clonotype has at least ten counts. The V gene is TRBV5-1, the J gene TRBJ1-1; the match to TRBD1 covers 12 bases. J was trimmed by 5 bases and V by 4 bases; bases with no gene match: 9. The CDR3 length is 16 residues. Germline V gene data show CDR1 as SGHRS and CDR2 as YFSETQ. CDR3 DNA sequence: TGCGCCAGCAGCCCTGGGGGACAGGGGGCGCGGACTGAAGCTTTCTTT. Translation: CASSPGGQGARTEAFF.

At least ten counts were recorded for this clonotype. The chain uses TRBV20-1 and TRBJ2-5; 7 bases are shared with TRBD1. Germline V lookup: CDR1 DFQATT, CDR2 SNEGSKA (reference sequence). V lost 1 base and J lost 3; bases outside the gene matches: 2. The CDR3 consists of 13 residues. The CDR3 coding sequence is TGCAGTGCTAGAGGGGACAGCAAAGAGACCCAGTACTTC. Amino acids: CSARGDSKETQYF.

This clonotype has at least ten counts. The chain employs TRBV5-1 and TRBJ2-2; 12 bases are shared with TRBD2. J lost 5 bases, V lost 0 bases, and 2 bases had no gene match. Germline loops: CDR1 SGHRS, CDR2 YFSETQ. The CDR3 totals 16 residues. As DNA, the CDR3 is TGCGCCAGCAGCTTGGGACTAGCGGGGGTGACCGGGGAGCTGTTTTTT. It is translated as CASSLGLAGVTGELFF.

At least ten counts were recorded for this clonotype. V gene TRBV5-1 combines with J gene TRBJ2-1; 14 nucleotides line up with TRBD2. Germline CDR1 SGHRS, CDR2 YFSETQ. This CDR3 comprises 15 residues. Trimming took 5 bases from V and 3 from J; bases not matched to a gene: 1. CDR3 DNA sequence: TGCGCCAGCAGGACTAGCGGGGGGGTCTACAATGAGCAGTTCTTC. This sequence encodes CASRTSGGVYNEQFF.